The sequence of this TCR beta chain was determined in a study of T cell changes during pregnancy in multiple sclerosis. The CDR3 totals 19 residues. Germline V lookup: CDR1 SGHAT, CDR2 FQNNGV. The germline V and J ends were trimmed by 2 bases and 0 bases, with 22 bases remaining between them. Profiling relied on immunoSEQ multiplex PCR, and the TCRdb table lists in-frame clones only, not all of them. This sample carries 36,000 or so clones, about 92% of them seen once, and the ten largest clones take roughly 1.2%. The source material was PBMCs (not recorded whether the cells were cultured). The receptor's source is a female donor with multiple sclerosis, enrolled in a pregnancy study. The chain links TRBV11-2 to TRBJ1-2, with a tentative D call TRBD1 (5 bases). DNA for the CDR3: TGTGCCAGCAGCTTACCCCGGGACGGGGGGAGAATCGCTAACTATGGCTACACCTTC. It codes for CASSLPRDGGRIANYGYTF.